A single sample is the source of the 28 T cell receptor beta chains below, sequenced in a study of regulatory T cells in long-lasting Graves disease. Arm-PCR of CDR3 regions and iRepertoire HTBI primers were used to build TCR beta libraries. TCRdb itself ran the multiplex PCR reads through MiXCR, one entry per CDR3 protein. This sample has roughly 450,000 distinct CDR3 sequences, with around a quarter found just once. Time point meaning: persistent/refractory GD, antithyroid drugs over 5 years with positive TRAb. The TCR library was made from RNA that had been extracted from PBMCs in TRIzol. This material consisted of peripheral blood mononuclear cells (PBMCs), taken when the disease was refractory, from a patient treated with antithyroid drugs. These TCRs come from a female donor with Graves disease.

This clonotype was seen more than once but under ten times. The chain has TRBV28 and TRBJ2-1, with no clear D. Germline V gene data show CDR1 as MDHEN and CDR2 as SYDVKM. The length of the CDR3 is 15 residues. The V gene lost 5 bases and the J gene lost 7 bases, with 18 bases spanning the gap. CDR3: CASSTRNGLSNEQFF. The DNA for the CDR3 is TGTGCCAGCAGTACCAGGAATGGGTTATCGAATGAGCAGTTCTTC.

This clonotype was recorded at least ten times. This chain links TRBV2 with TRBJ1-2, with TRBD1 as a possible D gene (5 bases). Germline V gene data show CDR1 as SNHLY and CDR2 as FYNNEI. The CDR3 extends over 13 amino acids. V dropped 8 bases and J dropped 5 bases, with 15 bases sitting between them. The CDR3 nucleotides read TGTGCCAGCCGGGGAGGGGTGGGATATGGCTACACCTTC. Translating it yields CASRGGVGYGYTF.

The chain couples TRBV28 to TRBJ2-7; 7 bases are a match to TRBD1. CDR3 size: 14 residues. V shed 8 bases, J shed 7 bases, and the junction held 14 bases outside the gene matches. Looked up from germline, CDR1 is MDHEN and CDR2 is SYDVKM. This CDR3 is CASQTGTDPWEQYF. The CDR3 DNA is TGTGCCAGCCAGACCGGGACAGACCCTTGGGAGCAGTACTTC.

As for this clonotype: Its ends do not fully match the called genes, so a read error is possible. The chain joins TRBV6-2 or TRBV6-3 to TRBJ2-5; TRBD1 is a possible D gene (6 bases). The CDR3 runs 16 residues. In germline, CDR1 is MNHEY, CDR2 SVGEGT. The CDR3 bases are TGTGCCAGCAGTGACCCGAATACAGGGTCCCAAGAGACCCAGTGCTTC. It specifies CASSDPNTGSQETQCF.

This clonotype was seen ten or more times. V and J are TRBV5-1 and TRBJ1-1; D is ambiguous. Trimming took 2 bases from V and 1 from J, leaving 9 bases between them. Germline V gives CDR1 SGHRS, CDR2 YFSETQ. The CDR3 consists of 14 residues. The CDR3 region has the DNA TGCGCCAGCAGCTTCCGGCAGCCGAACACTGAAGCTTTCTTT. It encodes CASSFRQPNTEAFF.

V usage is TRBV12-3 or TRBV12-4 and J usage is TRBJ2-1, with 14 positions matching TRBD2. The V gene end was trimmed by 3 bases and the J gene end by 6 bases; junction bases not matched to a gene: 1. This CDR3 has 15 amino acids. The CDR3 loop is CASSFGTSGSNEQFF. As DNA, the CDR3 is TGTGCCAGCAGTTTTGGGACTAGCGGGAGCAATGAGCAGTTCTTC.

This clonotype was seen at least ten times. The rearrangement uses TRBV6-1 and TRBJ1-1; 8 bases are a match to TRBD1. CDR1 is MNHNS, CDR2 SASEGT, per germline. V lost 6 bases and J lost 1; bases outside the gene matches: 7. The CDR3 loop spans 15 amino acids. CDR3 bases: TGTGCCAGCAGCCACAGGGGGGCCGGGAACACTGAAGCTTTCTTT. The encoded protein is CASSHRGAGNTEAFF.

This clonotype was recorded once. This could be a read error, since a much larger clone is one nucleotide away. CDR3 sequence: CASSGALGGRNTEAFF. The CDR3 region has the DNA TGTGCCAGCAGTGGAGCGCTCGGGGGGCGAAACACTGAAGCTTTCTTT. The J gene is TRBJ1-1, the V gene TRBV2, with D maybe TRBD1 (6 bases). CDR1 SNHLY and CDR2 FYNNEI come from the germline V gene. Trimming shortened V by 4 bases and J by 2 bases, and 17 bases separated the two germline ends. The CDR3 has 16 residues. The whole variable domain, filled in from reference TRBV2 and TRBJ1-1, reads EPEVTQTPSHQVTQMGQEVILRCVPISNHLYFYWYRQILGQKVEFLVSFYNNEISEKSEIFDDQFSVERPDGSNFTLKIRSTKLEDSAMYFCASSGALGGRNTEAFFGQGTRLTVV.

This rearrangement joins TRBV19 to TRBJ2-5; D is unresolved. This CDR3 is 14 amino acids long. The germline CDR1 and CDR2 sequences are LNHDA and SQIVND (reference sequence). Trimming pared 1 base from V and 5 bases from J, leaving 11 bases between. The CDR3, as DNA: TGTGCCAGTAGTATAGGGTCGACGAGGGAGACCCAGTACTTC. Protein product: CASSIGSTRETQYF.

V and J are TRBV12-3 or TRBV12-4 and TRBJ1-1; 11 bases match TRBD1. The CDR3 is made up of 16 amino acids. V shed 5 bases, J shed 10 bases, and the junction held 15 bases outside the gene matches. CDR3 residues: CASSTGQGAVTGGAFF. CDR3 nucleotide sequence: TGTGCCAGCAGTACCGGACAGGGGGCGGTAACTGGAGGAGCTTTCTTT.

This clonotype was found many times. This chain joins TRBV28 and TRBJ1-1; D ambiguous. Germline-derived CDR1 and CDR2 are MDHEN and SYDVKM. Between the trimmed V and J ends, which lost 6 bases and 3 bases, there was a span of 5 bases. The CDR3 spans 11 residues. CDR3 nucleotides: TGTGCCAGCAGCGGTTACACTGAAGCTTTCTTT. The encoded protein is CASSGYTEAFF.

In its sample, this clonotype was seen a few times. This chain joins TRBV5-1 and TRBJ2-7; 9 bases line up with TRBD1. The CDR3 is 14 residues long. Looked up from germline, CDR1 is SGHRS and CDR2 is YFSETQ. V dropped 0 bases and J dropped 8; count of bases not matched to a gene: 6. The CDR3 reads CASSLVQTGGQQYF. In DNA, the CDR3 is TGCGCCAGCAGCTTGGTACAAACAGGGGGCCAGCAGTACTTC.

This clonotype was observed a handful of times. The chain carries TRBV20-1 and TRBJ2-1, with D hard to call. The CDR3 runs to 14 residues. Trimming pared 3 bases from V and 1 base from J, leaving 10 bases between. Germline CDR1 is DFQATT and CDR2 is SNEGSKA (reference sequence). The CDR3 here is CSARSEQSYNEQFF. The CDR3 coding sequence is TGCAGTGCTAGGAGCGAACAGTCCTACAATGAGCAGTTCTTC.

V is TRBV7-2 and J is TRBJ2-2; 8 nucleotides line up with TRBD2. Germline V gene lookup returns CDR1 SGHTA and CDR2 FQGNSA. This CDR3 has 19 amino acids. J gave up 6 bases and V 4 bases, and 19 bases lay outside the gene matches. CDR3 in amino acids: CASSSTDLGTRRFPGELFF. The CDR3 nucleotides are TGTGCCAGCAGCTCGACCGACCTTGGGACTAGAAGGTTTCCCGGGGAGCTGTTTTTT.

This clonotype has ten or more counts. The chain employs TRBV15 and TRBJ1-4; D unresolved. Germline CDR1 and CDR2: LNHNV and YYDKDF (reference sequence). V was cut by 1 base and J by 3 bases, with 18 bases left in between. There are 18 residues in the CDR3. CDR3 nucleotides: TGTGCCACCAGCAGAGCTCAGAATGTGAGGGCATCTAATGAAAAACTGTTTTTT. Protein product: CATSRAQNVRASNEKLFF.

The chain is built from TRBV7-9 and TRBJ1-5; tentative D call: TRBD1 (6 bases). The CDR3 loop spans 13 amino acids. Germline V gene sequence: CDR1 SEHNR, CDR2 FQNEAQ (reference sequence). V dropped 5 bases and J dropped 7 bases, with 12 bases sitting between them. This chain's CDR3 is CASSKQGGQPQHF. The CDR3 nucleotides read TGTGCCAGCAGCAAACAGGGAGGCCAGCCCCAGCATTTT.

This clonotype came up many times. The chain carries TRBV12-3 or TRBV12-4 and TRBJ2-5, with D uncertain. The CDR3 sequence is 13 residues long. The ends were cut back, 3 bases at V and 5 bases at J, with 10 bases in the middle. The CDR3 DNA is TGTGCCAGCAGTTTGTTGAGAGTGGAGACCCAGTACTTC. Residues: CASSLLRVETQYF.

V gene TRBV2 combines with J gene TRBJ2-1; D is ambiguous. CDR3 length equals 15 residues. Germline CDR1 SNHLY, CDR2 FYNNEI. V lost 6 bases, J lost 0 bases, and 12 bases lay in between. CDR3 protein: CASRWQADSYNEQFF. CDR3 bases: TGTGCCAGCAGGTGGCAGGCTGACTCCTACAATGAGCAGTTCTTC.

The chain joins TRBV24-1 to TRBJ2-5; D is ambiguous. Per germline, CDR1 KGHDR and CDR2 SFDVKD. The V and J ends lost 9 bases and 7 bases respectively, with 17 bases between them. The CDR3 length is 13 residues. This CDR3 reads CATSEDPVGTQYF. In DNA, the CDR3 is TGTGCCACCTCCGAAGACCCTGTGGGGACCCAGTACTTC.

There are a few counts of this clonotype. The V call is TRBV6-1, the J call TRBJ2-2, with 8 bases that match TRBD2. CDR1 is MNHNS, CDR2 SASEGT, per germline. The V segment lost 6 bases and the J segment 6 bases; nucleotides outside the gene matches: 18. This CDR3 is built from 18 residues. CDR3 amino acids: CASRPSILAGLWSGELFF. CDR3 nucleotides: TGTGCCAGCAGACCGAGTATTCTAGCGGGTCTCTGGTCCGGGGAGCTGTTTTTT.

This clonotype was seen ten or more times. The junction does not match germline at one end; this may be a read error. This chain links TRBV12-3 or TRBV12-4 with TRBJ1-4; no clear D. The CDR3 extends over 12 amino acids. This CDR3 is CASSLGREKLFF. The CDR3 nucleotides read TGTGCCAGCAGCTTAGGACGAGAAAAACTGTTTTTT.

This clonotype was observed many times. The CDR3 DNA is TGTGCCAGCAGTCCCGGGACAGCGACCCATGGCTACACCTTC. Translating it yields CASSPGTATHGYTF. The genes are TRBV27 and TRBJ1-2; 7 nucleotides match TRBD1. The CDR3 is 14 amino acids. The V gene's germline CDR1 is MNHEY and CDR2 SMNVEV (reference sequence). V dropped 5 bases and J dropped 6; count of bases not matched to a gene: 9.

The chain recombines TRBV7-2 with TRBJ1-1; D may be TRBD1 (5 bases). The CDR3 runs 12 residues. The V gene lost 8 bases and the J gene lost 10 bases, with 17 bases spanning the gap. Per the germline V gene, CDR1 is SGHTA and CDR2 is FQGNSA. The CDR3 DNA follows: TGTGCCAGCTCTCAGGGACCCAAAGGAGCTTTCTTT. It translates to CASSQGPKGAFF.

At least ten counts were recorded for this clonotype. The chain is built from TRBV7-2 and TRBJ1-2; 8 positions agree with TRBD1. The CDR3 has 17 residues. The germline V gene encodes CDR1 SGHTA and CDR2 FQGNSA. The ends lost 7 bases at V and 4 bases at J; junction bases unmatched: 17. The CDR3 DNA reads as TGTGCCAGCACCCAGGCCCAAGTAACAGGGGGTAGCTATGGCTACACCTTC. Translation: CASTQAQVTGGSYGYTF.

This clonotype was seen a few times. This chain connects TRBV15 to TRBJ1-2, with D possibly matching TRBD1 (5 bases). Germline V gene data show CDR1 as LNHNV and CDR2 as YYDKDF (reference sequence). V was shortened by 2 bases and J by 10 bases, with 17 bases between the two germline ends. This CDR3 comprises 14 residues. CDR3 coding DNA: TGTGCCACCAGCAGAACCGGGACTGAGGTTCCCTACACCTTC. It encodes CATSRTGTEVPYTF.

This clonotype was detected many times. The genes are TRBV13 and TRBJ1-4; 7 nucleotides agree with TRBD1. The trim removed 5 bases at V and 6 bases at J, leaving 6 bases unmatched. The CDR3 is 14 residues long. Germline CDR1 reads PRHDT; CDR2 reads FYEKMQ (reference sequence). CDR3 in DNA: TGTGCCAGCAGCCAAGACAGGGATGATGAAAAACTGTTTTTT. Translating it yields CASSQDRDDEKLFF.

Concerning this clonotype itself: Compared with germline, one end of the junction differs, possibly owing to a read error. The rearrangement uses TRBV7-9 and TRBJ2-1, with TRBD2 identical over 13 bases. The CDR3 loop spans 17 amino acids. Per the germline V gene, CDR1 is SEHNR and CDR2 is FQNEAQ (reference sequence). The CDR3 protein is CTSSLAWGTSGENEQFF. CDR3 sequence (DNA): TGTACCAGCAGCTTAGCGTGGGGGACTAGCGGGGAGAATGAGCAGTTCTTC.

The chain is built from TRBV28 and TRBJ2-3, with 8 bases aligning to TRBD1. The CDR3 loop spans 14 amino acids. J lost 4 bases, V lost 6 bases, and 6 bases had no gene match. The germline V gene has CDR1 MDHEN and CDR2 SYDVKM. Written as DNA, the CDR3 is TGTGCCAGCAGCCTCAGGACAGGGCCAGATACGCAGTATTTT. Protein product: CASSLRTGPDTQYF.